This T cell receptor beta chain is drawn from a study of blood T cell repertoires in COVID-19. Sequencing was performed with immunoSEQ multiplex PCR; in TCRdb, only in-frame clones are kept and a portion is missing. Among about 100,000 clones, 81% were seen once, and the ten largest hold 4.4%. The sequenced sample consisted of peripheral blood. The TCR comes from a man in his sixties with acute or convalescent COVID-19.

In DNA, the CDR3 is TGTGCCAGCAGCGTAGGGGCCAGCGGGAGAACAGATACGCAGTATTTT. The encoded protein is CASSVGASGRTDTQYF. V is TRBV9 and J is TRBJ2-3; 8 positions match TRBD2. The CDR3 has 16 amino acids. Per the germline V gene, CDR1 is SGDLS and CDR2 is YYNGEE. The trim removed 0 bases at V and 3 bases at J, leaving 6 bases unmatched.